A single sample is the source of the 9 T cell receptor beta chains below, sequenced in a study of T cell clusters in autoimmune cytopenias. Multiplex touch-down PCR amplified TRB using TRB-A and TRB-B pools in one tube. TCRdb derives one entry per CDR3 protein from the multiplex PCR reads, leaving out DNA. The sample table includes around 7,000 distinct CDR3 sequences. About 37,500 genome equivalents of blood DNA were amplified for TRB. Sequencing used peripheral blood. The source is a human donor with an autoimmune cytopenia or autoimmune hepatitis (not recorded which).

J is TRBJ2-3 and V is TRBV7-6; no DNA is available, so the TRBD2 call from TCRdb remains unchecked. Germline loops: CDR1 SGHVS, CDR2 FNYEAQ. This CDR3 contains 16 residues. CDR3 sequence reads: CASSLATSGNSDTQYF.

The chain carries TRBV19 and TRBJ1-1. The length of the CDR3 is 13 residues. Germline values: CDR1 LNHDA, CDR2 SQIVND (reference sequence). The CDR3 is CASTVDRNTEAFF.

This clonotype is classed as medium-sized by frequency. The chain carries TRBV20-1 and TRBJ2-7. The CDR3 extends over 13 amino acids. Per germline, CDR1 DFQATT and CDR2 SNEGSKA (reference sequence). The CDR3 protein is CSARSRTGYEQYF.

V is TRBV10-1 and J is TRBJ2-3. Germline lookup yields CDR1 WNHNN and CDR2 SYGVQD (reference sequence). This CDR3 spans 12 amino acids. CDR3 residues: CASSGYEDTQYF.

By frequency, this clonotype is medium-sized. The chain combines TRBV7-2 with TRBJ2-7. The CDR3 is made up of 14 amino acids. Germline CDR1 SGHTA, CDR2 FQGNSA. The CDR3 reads CASSFADRPYEQYF.

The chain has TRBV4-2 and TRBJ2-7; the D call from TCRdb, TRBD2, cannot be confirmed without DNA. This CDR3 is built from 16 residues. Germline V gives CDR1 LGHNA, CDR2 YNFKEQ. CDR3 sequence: CASSQYTSGGHYEQYF.

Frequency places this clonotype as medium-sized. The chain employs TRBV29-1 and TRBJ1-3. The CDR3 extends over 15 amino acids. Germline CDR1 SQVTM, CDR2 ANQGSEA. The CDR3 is CSVDIGQGSGNTIYF.

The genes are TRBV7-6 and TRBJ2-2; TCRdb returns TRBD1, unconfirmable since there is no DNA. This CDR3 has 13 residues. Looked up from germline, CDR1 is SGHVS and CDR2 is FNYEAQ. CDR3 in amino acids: CASSLGGAGELFF.

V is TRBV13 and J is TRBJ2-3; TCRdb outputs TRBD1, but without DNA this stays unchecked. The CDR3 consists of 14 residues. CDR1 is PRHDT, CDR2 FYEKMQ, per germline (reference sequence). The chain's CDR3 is CASNLLGGPDTQYF. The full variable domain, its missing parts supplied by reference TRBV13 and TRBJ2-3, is AAGVIQSPRHLIKEKRETATLKCYPIPRHDTVYWYQQGPGQDPQFLISFYEKMQSDKGSIPDRFSAQQFSDYHSELNMSSLELGDSALYFCASNLLGGPDTQYFGPGTRLTVL.